This T cell receptor (beta chain) emerged from a study of T cell responses to AZD1222 COVID-19 vaccine. General study points: Spike regions recognized by vaccine-associated CD4 TCRs spanned the protein, led by 160-218 and 743-854. Clonal diversity was possibly underestimated, and the donors were mostly white British, with more females. Repertoire sampling occurred only after the peak T cell response. Reportedly, nearly half of unique spike TCRs recognized epitopes outside B.1.351/B.1.1.7 mutations.

Looked up from germline, CDR1 is SQVTM and CDR2 is ANQGSEA. The J segment lost 7 bases and the V segment lost 7 bases, leaving 8 bases of the junction unmatched. This CDR3 region has 12 residues. TCRdb keeps only in-frame clones here, not all; method: immunoSEQ multiplex PCR. The table includes 75,000 to 85,000 clones, 60% to 85% detected once. Points on this clone: The antigen is not known.

The sequencing used peripheral blood, collected 28 days after the second dose of the MenACWY control vaccine. This clonotype originated in an adult who received the MenACWY meningococcal vaccine as a control. The genes are TRBV29-1 and TRBJ1-2; 8 nucleotides match TRBD1. CDR3 protein: CSALTGEGGYTF. CDR3 in DNA: TGCAGCGCCCTGACAGGGGAGGGTGGCTACACCTTC.